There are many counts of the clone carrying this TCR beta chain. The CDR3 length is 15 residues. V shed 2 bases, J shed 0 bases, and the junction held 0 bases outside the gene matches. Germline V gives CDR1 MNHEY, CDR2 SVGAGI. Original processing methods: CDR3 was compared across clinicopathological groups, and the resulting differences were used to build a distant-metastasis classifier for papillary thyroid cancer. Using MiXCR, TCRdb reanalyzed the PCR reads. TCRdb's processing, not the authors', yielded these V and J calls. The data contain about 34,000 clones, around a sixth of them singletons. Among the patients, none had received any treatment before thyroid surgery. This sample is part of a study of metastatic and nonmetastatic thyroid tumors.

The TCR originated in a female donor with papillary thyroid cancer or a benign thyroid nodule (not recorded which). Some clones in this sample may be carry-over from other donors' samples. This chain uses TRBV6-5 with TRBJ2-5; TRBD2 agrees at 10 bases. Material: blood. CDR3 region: CASSYGLADQETQYF. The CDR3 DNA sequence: TGTGCCAGCAGTTACGGACTAGCGGACCAAGAGACCCAGTACTTC.